This is a list of T cell receptor beta chains from one sample in a study of T cell responses to AZD1222 COVID-19 vaccine. The protocol was immunoSEQ multiplex PCR, while the TCRdb copy is restricted to in-frame clones and leaves out a portion. The sample lists 55,000 to 70,000 clones, over 60% occurring once. The sequencing here drew on peripheral blood, taken on day 0 of AZD1222 vaccination. The receptors were sampled from an adult in good health. Both conserved end residues are part of each CDR3. Each record gives: V gene, clone size, D gene, J gene, CDR3 protein, CDR3 DNA. D genes are given only for firm matches. The size field is filled for only some rows; it gives once, few, many or a size class.

>TRBV5-4|once|NA|TRBJ2-7
CASSLDNYEQYF
TGTGCCAGCAGCTTGGACAACTACGAGCAGTACTTC
>TRBV28|once|NA|TRBJ1-3
CASSEATGNTIYF
TGTGCCAGCAGTGAGGCTACAGGAAACACCATATATTTT
>TRBV7-9|NA|NA|TRBJ2-3
CASSSNLGATDTQYF
TGTGCCAGCAGCTCTAACCTCGGGGCCACAGATACGCAGTATTTT
>TRBV7-9|NA|TRBD1|TRBJ1-4
CASSSTGTGSFVGEKLFF
TGTGCCAGCAGCTCCACCGGGACAGGGTCTTTTGTTGGGGAAAAACTGTTTTTT
>TRBV7-9|once|NA|TRBJ1-5
CASSPDSWIQPQHF
TGTGCCAGCAGCCCGGACAGTTGGATTCAGCCCCAGCATTTT
>TRBV7-9|NA|NA|TRBJ2-1
CASSANGAGKYNEQFF
TGTGCCAGCAGCGCCAACGGGGCGGGGAAATACAATGAGCAGTTCTTC
>TRBV4-3|NA|NA|TRBJ1-6
CASSQVGGNSPLHF
TGCGCCAGCAGCCAAGTAGGGGGTAATTCACCCCTCCACTTT
>TRBV7-9|NA|TRBD1|TRBJ1-2
CASRLTGAVGYTF
TGTGCCAGCAGACTTACAGGGGCTGTTGGCTACACCTTC
>TRBV18|once|NA|TRBJ2-5
CASSPIQASSETQYF
TGTGCCAGCTCGCCAATCCAGGCTTCGTCGGAGACCCAGTACTTC
>TRBV18|few|NA|TRBJ1-2
CASSPRNLKLGPNDGYTF
TGTGCCAGCTCACCGAGGAACCTTAAACTCGGGCCCAATGATGGCTACACCTTC
>TRBV10-2|once|NA|TRBJ1-1
CASSENKAHEAFF
TGCGCCAGCAGTGAGAATAAAGCACATGAAGCTTTCTTT
>TRBV11-2|NA|TRBD2|TRBJ2-3
CASSLDGLAGGTQYF
TGTGCCAGCAGCTTAGATGGACTAGCGGGTGGTACGCAGTATTTT
>TRBV4-3|many|TRBD2|TRBJ2-1
CASSQEPLAGGYSYNEQFF
TGCGCCAGCAGCCAAGAGCCCCTAGCGGGGGGATACTCCTACAATGAGCAGTTCTTC
>TRBV27|NA|TRBD1|TRBJ1-2
CASSTGANYGYTF
TGTGCCAGCTCGACAGGGGCCAACTATGGCTACACCTTC
>TRBV27|NA|NA|TRBJ2-7
CASSLSRSSYEQYF
TGTGCCAGCAGTTTAAGCAGGAGCTCCTACGAGCAGTACTTC
>TRBV4-1|few|TRBD1|TRBJ1-1
CASSPGQGVGNTEAFF
TGCGCCAGCAGCCCGGGACAGGGGGTAGGGAACACTGAAGCTTTCTTT
>TRBV7-2|once|TRBD2|TRBJ2-7
CASSTGGTLSYEQYF
TGTGCCAGCAGCACGGGGGGGACCCTCTCCTACGAGCAGTACTTC
>TRBV6-2/TRBV6-3|NA|NA|TRBJ2-2
CASSPLRTGELFF
TGTGCCAGCAGCCCCCTTAGGACCGGGGAGCTGTTTTTT